What follows is one T cell receptor beta chain and its context. This record comes from a study of blood T cell repertoires in COVID-19. The authors' processing: Amplified reference gene primers provided the basis for estimating nucleated cell counts. Here immunoSEQ multiplex PCR was the method, and the copy in TCRdb shows in-frame clones only, minus some. The V and J calls and clone size are taken from that table; D and trimming were inferred from the DNA. The data hold around 130,000 clones, with more than 75% observed a single time. The CDR3 length is 15 residues. Germline CDR1 is LNHDA and CDR2 is SQIVND (reference sequence). The trim removed 9 bases at V and 2 bases at J, leaving 9 bases unmatched.

The sequenced material came from peripheral blood. The chain employs TRBV19 and TRBJ2-2, with TRBD2 matching 7 bases. The receptor's source is a man in his fifties or sixties with acute or convalescent COVID-19. The CDR3 nucleotides are TGTGCCAGCCGGGGGAGGGCCCAAAACACCGGGGAGCTGTTTTTT. Protein product: CASRGRAQNTGELFF.